Reported below is one T cell receptor (beta chain). This entry belongs to a study of T cell responses to AZD1222 COVID-19 vaccine. There are 12 residues in the CDR3. The assay was immunoSEQ multiplex PCR, and TCRdb's table has in-frame clones only and misses some. The table includes about 140,000 clones, 90% to 95% detected once. The receptor's source is an adult who had recovered from COVID-19. The material sequenced was peripheral blood, taken after recovery from COVID-19. V usage is TRBV21-1 and J usage is TRBJ1-5. TRBV21-1 is a pseudogene segment. CDR3 sequence (DNA): TGTGCCAGCAGCAAATCGGGGCGAGTTAGGCATTTT. Amino acid sequence: CASSKSGRVRHF.